Below are 22 T cell receptor beta chains sequenced from a single sample in a study of cytomegalovirus exposure and HLA in healthy donors. The PCR used 60 Vbeta and 13 Jbeta primers. Sequencing was performed with immunoSEQ multiplex PCR; in TCRdb, only in-frame clones are kept and a portion is missing. Of about 160,000 clones listed, 75% are singletons. Sequencing used PBMCs. These TCRs come from a woman in her 50s in good health and CMV-seropositive.

The rearrangement joins TRBV2 to TRBJ1-3; the D is unclear. V lost 7 bases to trimming and J lost 0 bases, with 13 bases between them. The CDR3 is 15 residues long. Germline CDR1 is SNHLY and CDR2 is FYNNEI. CDR3 nucleotide sequence: TGTGCCAGCACCCTTGACGGGTCCTCTGGAAACACCATATATTTT. Its translation: CASTLDGSSGNTIYF. Full variable domain (outside the CDR3, taken from reference TRBV2 and TRBJ1-3): EPEVTQTPSHQVTQMGQEVILRCVPISNHLYFYWYRQILGQKVEFLVSFYNNEISEKSEIFDDQFSVERPDGSNFTLKIRSTKLEDSAMYFCASTLDGSSGNTIYFGEGSWLTVV.

The chain links TRBV2 to TRBJ1-1; 7 bases agree with TRBD1. With V trimmed by 7 bases and J by 1 base, 9 bases remained unmatched. The CDR3 has 15 residues. Germline CDR1 reads SNHLY; CDR2 reads FYNNEI. In DNA, the CDR3 is TGTGCCAGCAAGGGGCCAGGGGGTTCGAACACTGAAGCTTTCTTT. It is translated as CASKGPGGSNTEAFF.

The sample holds one count of this clone. This rearrangement joins TRBV27 to TRBJ1-2; perhaps TRBD1 as D (6 bases). Germline V CDR1 and CDR2: MNHEY, SMNVEV (reference sequence). The CDR3 sequence is 14 residues long. The V end was cut by 5 bases, the J end by 4 bases, with 14 bases between. The CDR3 region has the DNA TGTGCCAGCAGTACCCTGGGGGCAGTCTATGGCTACACCTTC. Protein sequence: CASSTLGAVYGYTF.

The chain is built from TRBV5-1 and TRBJ1-6, with a weak D call TRBD1 (6 bases). The ends were cut back, 0 bases at V and 6 bases at J, with 13 bases in the middle. This CDR3 region has 16 residues. Germline V gives CDR1 SGHRS, CDR2 YFSETQ. CDR3 in amino acids: CASSLASGALNSPLHF. DNA of the CDR3: TGCGCCAGCAGCTTGGCCTCAGGGGCCCTTAATTCACCCCTCCACTTT.

The rearrangement links TRBV6-1 to TRBJ2-5, with a weak D call TRBD1 (5 bases). Germline V lookup: CDR1 MNHNS, CDR2 SASEGT. CDR3 length equals 15 residues. V shed 2 bases and J shed 6 bases, with 16 bases lying between them. Written as DNA, the CDR3 is TGTGCCAGCAGTGAATGGGGCAGGATGGGGAAGACCCAGTACTTC. Protein sequence: CASSEWGRMGKTQYF.

The chain uses TRBV19 and TRBJ1-1; a possible D gene is TRBD1 (5 bases). The length of the CDR3 is 16 residues. Trimming pared 7 bases from V and 1 base from J, leaving 19 bases between. CDR1 is LNHDA and CDR2 is SQIVND in the germline V gene (reference sequence). The CDR3 loop reads CASTPPLGRRNTEAFF. The DNA for the CDR3 is TGTGCCAGTACCCCCCCATTGGGGCGCAGGAACACTGAAGCTTTCTTT.

The gene calls are TRBV30 and TRBJ1-2, with 8 positions matching TRBD1. CDR3 length: 15 residues. Germline V gene sequence: CDR1 GTSNPN, CDR2 SVGIG (reference sequence). J gave up 4 bases and V 0 bases, and 7 bases lay outside the gene matches. The CDR3: CAWSVQGAFSYGYTF. Written as DNA, the CDR3 is TGTGCCTGGAGTGTCCAGGGGGCTTTCTCCTATGGCTACACCTTC.

The chain combines TRBV5-6 with TRBJ2-3; the D gene is possibly TRBD2 (5 bases). This CDR3 has 17 amino acids. The germline V gene encodes CDR1 SGHDT and CDR2 YYEEEE. Between the trimmed V and J ends, which lost 0 bases and 2 bases, there was a span of 16 bases. The CDR3 reads CASSLDAPGVYTDTQYF. DNA of the CDR3: TGTGCCAGCAGCTTGGACGCCCCCGGGGTCTACACAGATACGCAGTATTTT.

As concerns this clone: The junction does not match germline at one end; this may be a read error. The V gene is TRBV7-9, the J gene TRBJ1-2; possible D gene TRBD1, 5 bases. Germline V CDR1 and CDR2: SEHNR, FQNEAQ (reference sequence). The CDR3 runs to 15 residues. In nucleotides, the CDR3 is TGTTCCAGCAGCTCCACCGGGGGGAGGGACTATGGCTACACCTTC. It translates to CSSSSTGGRDYGYTF.

The chain uses TRBV9 and TRBJ2-1, with 8 bases that match TRBD2. The CDR3 loop spans 16 amino acids. The V gene end was trimmed by 4 bases and the J gene end by 3 bases; junction bases not matched to a gene: 9. Germline-derived CDR1 and CDR2 are SGDLS and YYNGEE. CDR3 amino acids: CASSPSGAGVYNEQFF. DNA of the CDR3: TGTGCCAGCAGCCCCAGTGGAGCGGGGGTCTACAATGAGCAGTTCTTC.

The chain is built from TRBV7-8 and TRBJ1-5; 8 bases are shared with TRBD1. V shed 2 bases, J shed 4 bases, and the junction held 4 bases outside the gene matches. CDR3 size: 15 residues. Germline CDR1 reads SGHVS; CDR2 reads FQNEAQ. In nucleotides, the CDR3 is TGTGCCAGCAGCTTACAAGGACAGGGAAATCAGCCCCAGCATTTT. This gives the protein CASSLQGQGNQPQHF.

V is TRBV19 and J is TRBJ1-5, with D possibly TRBD1 on 6 matching bases. With 6 bases removed from V and 4 bases from J, the gap between germline ends came to 10 bases. The CDR3 sequence is 13 residues long. CDR1 LNHDA and CDR2 SQIVND come from the germline V gene (reference sequence). CDR3 coding DNA: TGTGCCAGTAGAGCCACAGGGAATCAGCCCCAGCATTTT. It specifies CASRATGNQPQHF.

V and J are TRBV5-6 and TRBJ2-7, with TRBD1 matching over 8 bases. This CDR3 comprises 14 residues. Germline V gives CDR1 SGHDT, CDR2 YYEEEE. The V gene end was trimmed by 2 bases and the J gene end by 5 bases; junction bases not matched to a gene: 6. The CDR3 region is CASSFLDRANEQYF. For the CDR3, the DNA is TGTGCCAGCAGCTTCTTGGACAGGGCTAACGAGCAGTACTTC.

Here the CDR3 reads CASSQVQGAYTEAFF. The CDR3 DNA follows: TGTGCCAGCAGCCAAGTTCAGGGGGCATACACTGAAGCTTTCTTT. The V call is TRBV4-2, the J call TRBJ1-1; 8 positions agree with TRBD1. The V gene end was trimmed by 1 base and the J gene end by 3 bases; junction bases not matched to a gene: 4. Germline CDR1 reads LGHNA; CDR2 reads YNFKEQ. This CDR3 has 15 amino acids.

The rearrangement joins TRBV6-5 to TRBJ2-1; 10 positions match TRBD1. CDR1 MNHEY and CDR2 SVGAGI come from the germline V gene. CDR3 length: 15 amino acids. V lost 5 bases and J lost 4; bases outside the gene matches: 5. In DNA form, the CDR3 reads TGTGCCAGCAGTCAAGGACAGGGGGGGTACAATGAGCAGTTCTTC. This translates into CASSQGQGGYNEQFF.

V usage is TRBV6-1 and J usage is TRBJ2-6; D is perhaps TRBD1 (6 bases). The CDR3 runs to 16 residues. Germline CDR1 MNHNS, CDR2 SASEGT. V lost 2 bases, J lost 2 bases, and 10 bases lay in between. As DNA, the CDR3 is TGTGCCAGCAGTGAATGGACAGCCACTGGGGCCAACGTCCTGACTTTC. Translation: CASSEWTATGANVLTF.

This chain uses TRBV10-3 with TRBJ1-2; D is undetermined. Trimming took 0 bases from V and 8 from J, leaving 13 bases between them. Germline CDR1 reads ENHRY; CDR2 reads SYGVKD. The CDR3 is made up of 14 amino acids. CDR3 region: CAISESGPGPGYTF. The CDR3 bases are TGTGCCATCAGTGAGTCGGGTCCAGGTCCAGGCTACACCTTC.

V is TRBV5-1 and J is TRBJ2-5, with a tentative D call TRBD1 (5 bases). V was clipped by 2 bases and J by 5 bases, with 16 bases between them. The CDR3 consists of 15 residues. The germline gives CDR1 SGHRS, CDR2 YFSETQ. CDR3: CASSLDSAHDETQYF. In DNA, the CDR3 is TGCGCCAGCAGCTTAGACAGTGCCCATGATGAGACCCAGTACTTC.

J is TRBJ1-1 and V is TRBV7-8; D perhaps matches TRBD1 (5 bases). The CDR3 consists of 13 residues. The germline V gene has CDR1 SGHVS and CDR2 FQNEAQ. Trimming pared 5 bases from V and 5 bases from J, leaving 12 bases between. The CDR3 loop reads CASSPGGGTEAFF. DNA for the CDR3: TGTGCCAGCAGCCCTGGGGGGGGTACTGAAGCTTTCTTT.

The chain couples TRBV5-1 to TRBJ2-7; maybe TRBD1 (6 bases). V lost 4 bases to trimming and J lost 0 bases, with 17 bases between them. Germline V lookup: CDR1 SGHRS, CDR2 YFSETQ. The CDR3 is 16 residues long. In DNA form, the CDR3 reads TGCGCCAGCAGCCCTCGGACAGATCGGCCCTCCTACGAGCAGTACTTC. This gives the protein CASSPRTDRPSYEQYF.

The chain joins TRBV25-1 to TRBJ2-7, with 7 bases fitting TRBD1. Germline CDR1 reads MGHDK; CDR2 reads SYGVNS. V lost 4 bases to trimming and J lost 1 base; unmatched junction nucleotides: 7. The CDR3 is 15 residues long. The CDR3 loop is CASSGGTDKSYEQYF. In DNA, the CDR3 is TGTGCCAGCAGTGGTGGGACAGACAAGTCCTACGAGCAGTACTTC.

The rearrangement joins TRBV19 to TRBJ1-2; 8 bases fit TRBD1. Germline CDR1 reads LNHDA; CDR2 reads SQIVND (reference sequence). The CDR3 runs 15 residues. With 4 bases clipped from V and 0 bases from J, the junction kept 4 bases outside the gene matches. CDR3: CASSTGQATNYGYTF. The DNA for the CDR3 is TGTGCCAGTAGTACGGGACAGGCGACTAACTATGGCTACACCTTC.